Listed below are T cell receptor beta chains from one sample, sequenced in a study of blood T cells in healthy people across ages. One entry per CDR3 protein results from TCRdb running MiXCR on the 5' RACE reads. The table lists some 1,500,000 distinct CDR3 sequences, less than 45% of them singletons. Material: blood. The receptors stem from a woman aged 18-29 years in good health. CDR3s include the opening cysteine and the closing phenylalanine or tryptophan. D genes are given only for firm matches. The listing skips clone size in some rows; elsewhere it reads once, few, many or a size class.

TRBV27,NA,TRBJ2-5,16,few,CASSLEGLGGQETQYF,TGTGCCAGCAGTTTAGAGGGACTGGGGGGACAAGAGACCCAGTACTTC
TRBV12-3/TRBV12-4,NA,TRBJ2-2,14,NA,CASRKQPGTGELFF,TGTGCCAGCAGGAAACAACCGGGCACCGGGGAGCTGTTTTTT
TRBV24-1,TRBD1,TRBJ2-1,16,NA,CATSVSGTGFYNEQFF,TGTGCCACCAGTGTGTCCGGGACAGGTTTCTACAATGAGCAGTTCTTC
TRBV5-1,NA,TRBJ2-7,13,many,CASSLVPIYEQYF,TGCGCCAGCAGCTTGGTCCCAATCTACGAGCAGTACTTC
TRBV3-1,NA,TRBJ2-7,13,NA,CASSHPSGYEQYF,TGTGCCAGCAGCCACCCAAGCGGGTACGAGCAGTACTTC
TRBV7-9,TRBD1,TRBJ2-3,16,few,CASSWGTGQASDTQYF,TGTGCCAGCAGCTGGGGCACGGGACAGGCTTCAGATACGCAGTATTTT
TRBV7-2,NA,TRBJ1-5,15,NA,CASSLDAPRNQPQHF,TGTGCCAGCAGCTTAGATGCCCCCAGGAATCAGCCCCAGCATTTT
TRBV6-5,TRBD1,TRBJ2-3,13,NA,CASSYRGRNTQYF,TGTGCCAGCAGTTACAGGGGGCGGAATACGCAGTATTTT
TRBV20-1,NA,TRBJ2-3,14,few,CSARNFSFTDTQYF,TGCAGTGCTAGAAACTTCTCTTTCACAGATACGCAGTATTTT
TRBV7-2,TRBD1,TRBJ2-7,15,NA,CASREDRGSLYEQYF,TGTGCCAGCAGAGAGGACAGGGGGTCACTCTACGAGCAGTACTTC
TRBV5-1,TRBD1,TRBJ2-7,15,NA,CASSPGTGESNEQYF,TGCGCCAGCAGTCCTGGGACAGGGGAGTCGAACGAGCAGTACTTC
TRBV5-1,NA,TRBJ2-5,15,NA,CASSFGGALQETQYF,TGCGCCAGCAGCTTCGGCGGAGCTCTCCAAGAGACCCAGTACTTC
TRBV7-2,NA,TRBJ1-4,15,NA,CASSLGGARSEKLFF,TGTGCCAGCAGCTTAGGGGGGGCGCGAAGTGAAAAACTGTTTTTT
TRBV13,NA,TRBJ2-7,18,NA,CASSFYSRDKVPYNEQYF,TGTGCCAGCAGCTTCTATAGTAGGGATAAGGTTCCATACAATGAGCAGTACTTC
TRBV5-5,NA,TRBJ2-5,14,NA,CASNRDGIGKTQYF,TGTGCCAGCAACCGGGACGGAATCGGAAAGACCCAGTACTTC
TRBV7-2,TRBD2,TRBJ2-3,16,NA,CASSLQLAGGTDTQYF,TGTGCCAGCAGCTTACAACTAGCGGGAGGAACAGATACGCAGTATTTT
TRBV6-5,NA,TRBJ2-1,15,NA,CASSHRSSSYNEQFF,TGTGCCAGCAGCCACCGGTCAAGCTCCTACAATGAGCAGTTCTTC
TRBV6-2/TRBV6-3,TRBD1,TRBJ2-7,15,few,CASSSVGQGAYEQYF,TGTGCCAGCAGTTCCGTCGGACAGGGGGCCTACGAGCAGTACTTC
TRBV20-1,NA,TRBJ1-5,16,NA,CSARPVGYYSNQPQHF,TGCAGTGCTAGGCCCGTGGGGTATTATAGCAATCAGCCCCAGCATTTT
TRBV5-1,NA,TRBJ2-2,12,NA,CASKLGTGELFF,TGCGCCAGCAAGCTGGGCACCGGGGAGCTGTTTTTT
TRBV18,TRBD1,TRBJ2-7,14,many,CASSPRQGTYEQYF,TGTGCCAGCAGTCCACGACAGGGAACCTACGAGCAGTACTTC
TRBV9,NA,TRBJ2-3,17,NA,CASSVSDWIGGTDTQYF,TGTGCCAGCAGCGTATCCGACTGGATCGGAGGAACAGATACGCAGTATTTT
TRBV14,TRBD2,TRBJ2-1,14,NA,CASSQEWGTGGMFF,TGTGCCAGCAGCCAAGAATGGGGAACGGGAGGTATGTTCTTC
TRBV3-1,TRBD2,TRBJ2-5,15,NA,CASTPTSGGQETQYF,TGTGCCAGCACCCCGACTAGCGGGGGACAAGAGACCCAGTACTTC
TRBV20-1,TRBD1,TRBJ1-2,13,NA,CSASRGQGKGYTF,TGCAGTGCTAGCCGGGGACAGGGGAAGGGCTACACCTTC
TRBV5-6,TRBD1,TRBJ1-1,15,NA,CASSWGWAGGTEAFF,TGTGCCAGCAGCTGGGGATGGGCAGGGGGCACTGAAGCTTTCTTT
TRBV20-1,NA,TRBJ2-5,14,NA,CSALNRDMLQTQYF,TGCAGTGCTCTGAACCGGGACATGTTACAGACCCAGTACTTC
TRBV5-1,NA,TRBJ2-4,16,NA,CASSLGGSDKKNIQYF,TGCGCCAGCAGCTTAGGCGGTTCGGACAAGAAAAACATTCAGTACTTC
TRBV29-1,NA,TRBJ1-2,11,NA,CSVEWGYGYTF,TGCAGCGTTGAATGGGGATATGGCTACACCTTC
TRBV7-2,NA,TRBJ2-5,15,NA,CASSLPTRAQETQYF,TGTGCCAGCAGCCTCCCGACGAGAGCCCAAGAGACCCAGTACTTC
TRBV7-2,TRBD1,TRBJ1-1,19,few,CASSFRSVRGSSPRTEAFF,TGTGCCAGCAGTTTCCGGTCTGTCAGGGGGTCCTCCCCGAGGACTGAAGCTTTCTTT